This T cell receptor (beta chain) was profiled in a study of blood T cell repertoires in COVID-19. On the study more broadly: COVID-19 samples collected from the United States, Italy and Spain covered acute and convalescent phases. T cells, B-cell-depleted T cells, or PBMCs provided the cDNA or gDNA that served as material.

Per the original data handling: Reference gene primer amplification yielded estimated nucleated cell counts. Only in-frame clones appear in the TCRdb table, and some are missing; sequencing was by immunoSEQ multiplex PCR. V and J calls and clone size come straight from that table; D and trimming were deduced from the DNA. The sample contains roughly 90,000 clones, roughly 90% of which appear only once. CDR3 length equals 16 residues. Germline CDR1 reads LNHDA; CDR2 reads SQIVND (reference sequence). The germline V and J ends were trimmed by 2 bases and 0 bases, with 13 bases remaining between them. The sequencing input was peripheral blood. The V call is TRBV19, the J call TRBJ1-2; D not resolved. The sequence came from a human donor with active COVID-19. The donor label of this sample is uncertain. CDR3 sequence reads: CASSITPGAANYGYTF. The CDR3 region has the DNA TGTGCCAGTAGTATAACCCCGGGTGCTGCTAACTATGGCTACACCTTC.